This T cell receptor (beta chain) stems from a study of T cell clonotyping in hematopoietic cell transplantation. Profiling relied on immunoSEQ multiplex PCR, and the TCRdb table lists in-frame clones only, not all of them. Counted here are about 12,000 clones, more than 85% occurring once; the ten biggest clones make up 0.75% to 0.9%. Germline V gene sequence: CDR1 DFQATT, CDR2 SNEGSKA (reference sequence). Trimming pared 8 bases from V and 3 bases from J, leaving 11 bases between. CDR3 length equals 11 residues. For this clone: Its target is not known.

The study, taken as a whole, reports: CD4 and CD8 repertoire contributions could not be separated without sorting. Higher Inverse Simpson Index values in graft donor and pretransplant recipient predicted broader posttransplant TCR diversity.

The rearrangement links TRBV20-1 to TRBJ2-7; tentatively, D is TRBD1 or TRBD2 (5 bases each). Sequenced input: peripheral blood mononuclear cells. The receptor comes from a woman in her forties or fifties in good health. Some clones in this sample may be carry-over from other donors' samples. In DNA form, the CDR3 reads TGCAGTACGTGGGGGATCTACGAGCAGTACTTC. Residues: CSTWGIYEQYF.